These 6 T cell receptor beta chains share one sample of origin, sequenced in a study of technical replicates of blood from several donors. Libraries were prepared by immunoSEQ multiplex PCR; TCRdb keeps only in-frame clonotypes and omits some of them. The data contain tens of thousands of clones, over 90% of them seen just once; the ten biggest clones take up approximately 0.39%. The sequenced sample was T cells isolated from PBMCs. The receptors come from a human donor in good health.

This chain connects TRBV28 to TRBJ1-3, with D tentatively TRBD1 (5 bases). V was cut by 3 bases and J by 3 bases, with 9 bases left in between. The CDR3 is made up of 14 amino acids. CDR1 is MDHEN, CDR2 SYDVKM, per germline. As DNA, the CDR3 is TGTGCCAGCAGTTTTGGCAGGGTTGGAAACACCATATATTTT. Translating it yields CASSFGRVGNTIYF.

This chain uses TRBV29-1 with TRBJ2-5; 8 bases align to TRBD1. There are 15 residues in the CDR3. Germline V gene sequence: CDR1 SQVTM, CDR2 ANQGSEA. V shed 7 bases and J 1 base; nucleotides not matched to a gene: 11. The CDR3 DNA is TGCAGCGAGGGGGCCATAGGGACAGGCCAAGAGACCCAGTACTTC. Translation: CSEGAIGTGQETQYF.

J is TRBJ2-3 and V is TRBV7-9, with TRBD2 as a possible D gene (5 bases). The CDR3 is 13 amino acids. V lost 1 base and J lost 6, with 8 bases in between. The germline V gene encodes CDR1 SEHNR and CDR2 FQNEAQ (reference sequence). The DNA of the CDR3 is TGTGCCAGCAGCTTAGTCGGGGTGGATACGCAGTATTTT. Translation gives CASSLVGVDTQYF.

In DNA, the CDR3 is TGTGCCAGCAGTTTAGACTATAACAGGGGGAAAACTGAAGCTTTCTTT. Amino acids: CASSLDYNRGKTEAFF. V is TRBV28 and J is TRBJ1-1, with 8 bases fitting TRBD1. Trimming cost V 2 bases and J 5 bases; bases outside gene matches: 10. The CDR3 sequence is 16 residues long. Germline CDR1 is MDHEN and CDR2 is SYDVKM. The variable domain in full, with the rest retrieved from reference TRBV28 and TRBJ1-1, is DVKVTQSSRYLVKRTGEKVFLECVQDMDHENMFWYRQDPGLGLRLIYFSYDVKMKEKGDIPEGYSVSREKKERFSLILESASTNQTSMYLCASSLDYNRGKTEAFFGQGTRLTVV.

V is TRBV5-1 and J is TRBJ2-1; 8 bases match TRBD2. This CDR3 spans 17 amino acids. Germline trimming cut 3 bases from V and 6 bases from J; bases unmatched to any gene: 14. Germline-derived CDR1 and CDR2 are SGHRS and YFSETQ. The CDR3 coding sequence is TGCGCCAGCAGCTGGGGCAACCAGCGGGGGAGTATCAATGAGCAGTTCTTC. Amino acids: CASSWGNQRGSINEQFF.

The rearrangement joins TRBV2 to TRBJ1-3, with TRBD1 matching over 10 bases. J gave up 3 bases and V 5 bases, and 10 bases lay outside the gene matches. Germline V CDR1 and CDR2: SNHLY, FYNNEI. CDR3 length: 17 residues. CDR3 nucleotides: TGTGCCAGCAGTTTGGGTCGACAGGGGGCGATTGGAAACACCATATATTTT. This gives the protein CASSLGRQGAIGNTIYF.